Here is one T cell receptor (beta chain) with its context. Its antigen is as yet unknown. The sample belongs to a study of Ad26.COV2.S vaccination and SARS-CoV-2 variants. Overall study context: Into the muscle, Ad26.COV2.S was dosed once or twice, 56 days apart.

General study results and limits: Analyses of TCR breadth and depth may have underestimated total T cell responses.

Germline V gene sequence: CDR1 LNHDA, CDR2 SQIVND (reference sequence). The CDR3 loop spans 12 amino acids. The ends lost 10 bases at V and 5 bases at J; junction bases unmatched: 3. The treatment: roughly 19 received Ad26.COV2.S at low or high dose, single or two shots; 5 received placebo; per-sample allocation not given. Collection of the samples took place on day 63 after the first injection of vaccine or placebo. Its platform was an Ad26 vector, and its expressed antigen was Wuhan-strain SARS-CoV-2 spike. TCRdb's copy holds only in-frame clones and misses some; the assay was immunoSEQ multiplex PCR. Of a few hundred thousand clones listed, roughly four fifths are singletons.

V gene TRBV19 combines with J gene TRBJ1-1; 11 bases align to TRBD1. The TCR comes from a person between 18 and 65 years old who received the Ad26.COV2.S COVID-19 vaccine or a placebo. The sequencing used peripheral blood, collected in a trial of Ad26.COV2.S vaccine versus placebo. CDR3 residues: CAIGTGGTEAFF. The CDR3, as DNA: TGTGCCATCGGGACAGGGGGAACTGAAGCTTTCTTT. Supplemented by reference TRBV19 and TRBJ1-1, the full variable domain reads DGGITQSPKYLFRKEGQNVTLSCEQNLNHDAMYWYRQDPGQGLRLIYYSQIVNDFQKGDIAEGYSVSREKKESFPLTVTSAQKNPTAFYLCAIGTGGTEAFFGQGTRLTVV.